These 19 T cell receptor beta chains share one sample of origin, sequenced in a study of vaccination and CD4 T cells after COVID-19. Scientists ran DNA taken from cultured CD4+ T cells through the Oncomine TCR Beta short-read assay for sequencing. TCRdb reanalysed the PCR reads using MiXCR and keeps one entry per CDR3 protein. Of fewer than 15,000 distinct CDR3 sequences listed, under 55% are singletons. Regarding treatment: approximately nine-day PBMC culture with coronavirus spike peptide pools or control peptides (ViraFEST assay). These receptors lack a known antigen. This specimen consisted of CD4+ T cells from blood, cultured in vitro, obtained after SARS-CoV-2 vaccination. These receptors were taken from a human donor who had recovered from COVID-19.

This clonotype is a singleton in its sample. This chain joins TRBV14 and TRBJ2-6; no clear D gene. CDR1 and CDR2 from the germline V gene are SGHDN and FVKESK. The V and J ends lost 1 base and 7 bases respectively, with 11 bases between them. CDR3 length equals 15 residues. The CDR3 nucleotides read TGTGCCAGCAGCCAAGGTTGGGGATACGCCAACGTCCTGACTTTC. Residues: CASSQGWGYANVLTF.

This chain connects TRBV6-5 to TRBJ1-2; maybe TRBD1 (5 bases). CDR3 length: 14 residues. Germline values: CDR1 MNHEY, CDR2 SVGAGI. V was trimmed by 4 bases and J by 3 bases, leaving 12 bases between them. The CDR3 nucleotides read TGTGCCAGCAGTTTCCCAGGGATGGACTATGGCTACACCTTC. As protein: CASSFPGMDYGYTF.

This clonotype appeared a few times. The V gene is TRBV6-1, the J gene TRBJ2-5; D uncertain. CDR1 and CDR2 from the germline V gene are MNHNS and SASEGT. This CDR3 comprises 15 residues. V lost 1 base to trimming and J lost 5 bases, with 14 bases between them. CDR3 bases: TGTGCCAGCAGTGAAGTCTCTTCTGGATGGGAGACCCAGTACTTC. Residues: CASSEVSSGWETQYF.

This clonotype was found a few times. The chain has TRBV19 and TRBJ1-1, with 8 bases aligning to TRBD1. V shed 3 bases, J shed 1 base, and the junction held 13 bases outside the gene matches. The CDR3 runs 18 residues. Germline V gene sequence: CDR1 LNHDA, CDR2 SQIVND (reference sequence). The CDR3 region is CASSMDGARGRGNTEAFF. CDR3 nucleotides: TGTGCCAGTAGTATGGATGGGGCCAGGGGGCGCGGGAACACTGAAGCTTTCTTT.

CDR3 sequence: CSAMGAVDTDTQYF. The CDR3 DNA is TGCAGTGCCATGGGTGCGGTGGACACAGATACGCAGTATTTT. The V call is TRBV20-1, the J call TRBJ2-3; no clear D gene. This CDR3 spans 14 amino acids. Trimming left V 6 bases short and J 2 bases short, with 15 bases between. The germline CDR1 and CDR2 sequences are DFQATT and SNEGSKA (reference sequence).

This clonotype turned up a few times. This chain connects TRBV7-2 to TRBJ2-5; D is ambiguous. Germline CDR1 SGHTA, CDR2 FQGNSA. The ends were cut back, 0 bases at V and 1 base at J, with 6 bases in the middle. The CDR3 sequence is 14 residues long. The CDR3 protein is CASSLALAQETQYF. In DNA, the CDR3 is TGTGCCAGCAGCTTAGCCCTGGCCCAAGAGACCCAGTACTTC.

The V gene is TRBV9, the J gene TRBJ2-1; a weak D match, TRBD1 (5 bases). CDR1 SGDLS and CDR2 YYNGEE come from the germline V gene. V dropped 0 bases and J dropped 7 bases, with 8 bases sitting between them. The CDR3 covers 13 residues. CDR3 in amino acids: CASSVGPGNEQFF. The CDR3, as DNA: TGTGCCAGCAGCGTAGGACCAGGGAATGAGCAGTTCTTC.

This rearrangement joins TRBV20-1 to TRBJ1-1, with 7 bases lining up with TRBD1. The CDR3 is 14 residues long. J was trimmed by 1 base and V by 4 bases; bases with no gene match: 6. CDR1 is DFQATT, CDR2 SNEGSKA, per germline (reference sequence). The CDR3 sequence: CSATKNRGNTEAFF. CDR3 in DNA: TGCAGTGCTACAAAAAACAGGGGGAACACTGAAGCTTTCTTT.

In its sample, this clonotype was seen a few times. This chain joins TRBV7-9 and TRBJ1-6, with D possibly TRBD1 on 5 matching bases. With 8 bases removed from V and 9 bases from J, the gap between germline ends came to 14 bases. The CDR3 runs 13 residues. Germline values: CDR1 SEHNR, CDR2 FQNEAQ (reference sequence). DNA of the CDR3: TGTGCCAGCTCCAGGGAGACTCGTTCACCCCTCCACTTT. Protein sequence: CASSRETRSPLHF.

This clonotype is large (0.1 to 1%) within its sample. The chain combines TRBV7-9 with TRBJ2-3; D remains ambiguous. Trimming removed 5 bases from V and 0 bases from J, with 24 bases in between. CDR1 and CDR2 from the germline V gene are SEHNR and FQNEAQ (reference sequence). This CDR3 has 19 amino acids. The DNA of the CDR3 is TGTGCCAGCAGCCCACTCCCGGGCCAAATTAAACATAGCACAGATACGCAGTATTTT. Translating gives CASSPLPGQIKHSTDTQYF.

This clonotype has only a few counts. V and J are TRBV19 and TRBJ2-7; 12 bases agree with TRBD2. CDR1 is LNHDA and CDR2 is SQIVND in the germline V gene (reference sequence). This CDR3 is built from 14 residues. V lost 6 bases to trimming and J lost 0 bases; unmatched junction nucleotides: 0. DNA of the CDR3: TGTGCCAGTAGGACTAGCGGGAGCTCCTACGAGCAGTACTTC. It translates to CASRTSGSSYEQYF.

This clonotype was found a few times. This sequence joins TRBV28 and TRBJ1-5; 8 bases are shared with TRBD1. Trimming took 3 bases from V and 7 from J; bases not matched to a gene: 8. The CDR3 is 15 amino acids. CDR1 MDHEN and CDR2 SYDVKM come from the germline V gene. The CDR3: CASSFSRAGGQPQHF. The DNA of the CDR3 is TGTGCCAGCAGTTTTTCCCGGGCAGGGGGCCAGCCCCAGCATTTT.

The gene calls are TRBV10-3 and TRBJ2-5, with 8 bases lining up with TRBD2. V lost 5 bases, J lost 4 bases, and 9 bases stayed unmatched. This CDR3 spans 15 amino acids. Germline-derived CDR1 and CDR2 are ENHRY and SYGVKD. CDR3 loop: CAISSGGSGRETQYF. CDR3 bases: TGTGCCATCAGTTCGGGTGGCAGCGGGAGAGAGACCCAGTACTTC.

This clonotype was detected only a few times. The rearrangement links TRBV7-2 to TRBJ1-2; a possible D gene is TRBD1 (5 bases). Trimming removed 2 bases from V and 8 bases from J, with 18 bases in between. This CDR3 is built from 15 residues. Looked up from germline, CDR1 is SGHTA and CDR2 is FQGNSA. Written as DNA, the CDR3 is TGTGCCAGCAGCTTAAGGCAGGGTAGGCGGAGCGGCTACACCTTC. This codes for CASSLRQGRRSGYTF.

The chain employs TRBV28 and TRBJ1-5; D is unclear. The CDR3 totals 14 residues. Germline V gene data show CDR1 as MDHEN and CDR2 as SYDVKM. V was trimmed by 7 bases and J by 0 bases, leaving 10 bases between them. The CDR3 loop is CASMRVYSNQPQHF. CDR3 in DNA: TGTGCCAGCATGCGTGTATATAGCAATCAGCCCCAGCATTTT.

This chain links TRBV20-1 with TRBJ1-1; possible D gene TRBD1, 6 bases. The germline gives CDR1 DFQATT, CDR2 SNEGSKA (reference sequence). The ends were cut back, 5 bases at V and 4 bases at J, with 23 bases in the middle. The CDR3 consists of 16 residues. CDR3 sequence: CSAQRVSRGRGTEAFF. CDR3 DNA: TGCAGTGCTCAAAGGGTGTCCAGGGGACGGGGCACTGAAGCTTTCTTT.

The chain has TRBV19 and TRBJ1-2; D unclear. Germline V gene sequence: CDR1 LNHDA, CDR2 SQIVND (reference sequence). The length of the CDR3 is 12 residues. Between the trimmed V and J ends, which lost 6 bases and 2 bases, there was a span of 7 bases. CDR3 nucleotides: TGTGCCAGTAGAAGACACAACTATGGCTACACCTTC. It specifies CASRRHNYGYTF.

A remark on this clonotype: A junction boundary mismatches the germline segment, possibly from a read error. V gene TRBV7-9 combines with J gene TRBJ1-2; D call uncertain. Germline CDR1 is SEHNR and CDR2 is FQNEAQ (reference sequence). The CDR3 runs 16 residues. CDR3 residues: CTSSQGPSGFSYGYTF. For the CDR3, the DNA is TGTACCAGCAGCCAAGGACCTTCCGGATTCTCATATGGCTACACCTTC.

This clonotype was seen more than once but under ten times. The V gene is TRBV6-1, the J gene TRBJ2-7; 7 bases fit TRBD1. This CDR3 contains 15 residues. With 3 bases clipped from V and 4 bases from J, the junction kept 9 bases outside the gene matches. The germline V gene has CDR1 MNHNS and CDR2 SASEGT. The CDR3 sequence: CASSEPRTGFYEQYF. The CDR3 DNA sequence: TGTGCCAGCAGTGAGCCCCGGACAGGCTTTTACGAGCAGTACTTC.